This TCR beta chain was sequenced during a study of CD8 T cells in Susac syndrome. This CDR3 is 15 amino acids long. V was pared by 3 bases and J by 3 bases, with 15 bases between. The germline CDR1 and CDR2 sequences are MDHEN and SYDVKM. It was with random hexamers that about 0.45 to 1 ug RNA was reverse transcribed. TCRdb fed the immunoSEQ multiplex PCR reads into MiXCR, producing one record per CDR3 protein. The profile covers 200,000 or so distinct CDR3 sequences, with approximately 95% appearing a single time and approximately 0.16% taken by the ten largest. The V call is TRBV28, the J call TRBJ2-7; TRBD2 is a possible D gene (5 bases). The specimen was CD8+ T cells from PBMCs. The receptor's source is a human donor with Susac syndrome. CDR3 nucleotide sequence: TGTGCCAGCAGTTTCGGTCCCGGAGGAGGCTACGAGCAGTACTTC. It yields the protein CASSFGPGGGYEQYF.